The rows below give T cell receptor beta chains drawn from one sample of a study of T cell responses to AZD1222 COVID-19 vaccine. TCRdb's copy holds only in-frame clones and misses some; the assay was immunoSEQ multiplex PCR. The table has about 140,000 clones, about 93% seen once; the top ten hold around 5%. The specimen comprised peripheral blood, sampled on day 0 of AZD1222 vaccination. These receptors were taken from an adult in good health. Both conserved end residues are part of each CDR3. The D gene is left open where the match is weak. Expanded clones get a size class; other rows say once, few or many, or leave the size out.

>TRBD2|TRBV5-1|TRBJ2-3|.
TGCGCCAGCAGCTCCAGACTAGCGCGGTTAGATACGCAGTATTTT
CASSSRLARLDTQYF
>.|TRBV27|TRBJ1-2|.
TGTGCCAGCAGTCCCCGTAGGAGTTACTATGGCTACACCTTC
CASSPRRSYYGYTF
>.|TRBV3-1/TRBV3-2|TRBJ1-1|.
TGTGCCAGCAGCCAAAGGGACATGAACACTGAAGCTTTCTTT
CASSQRDMNTEAFF
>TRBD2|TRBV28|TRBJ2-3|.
TGTGCCAGCAGTTTACCCGGACTAGCGGGGGCAGATACGCAGTATTTT
CASSLPGLAGADTQYF
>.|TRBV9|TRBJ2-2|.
TGTGCCAGCAGCGTAGCCCCTTACGGTGGTGGGCGGGACACCGGGGAGCTGTTTTTT
CASSVAPYGGGRDTGELFF
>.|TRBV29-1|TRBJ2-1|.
TGCAGCGTTGTCCTAGTTGGATTCGAGCAGTTCTTC
CSVVLVGFEQFF
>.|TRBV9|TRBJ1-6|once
TGTGCCAGCCAGAGGGGGGAGTTCCCCTATAATTCACCCCTCCACTTT
CASQRGEFPYNSPLHF
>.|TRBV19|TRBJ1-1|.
TGTGCCAGTAGTATAGCGGCAGGGGAAACTGAAGCTTTCTTT
CASSIAAGETEAFF
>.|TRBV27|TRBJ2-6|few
TGTGCCAGCAAACCGCAGGACTGGTACTCTGGGGCCAACGTCCTGACTTTC
CASKPQDWYSGANVLTF
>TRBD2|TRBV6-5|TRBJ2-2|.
TGTGCCAGCAGCCCCGGGACTAGCGGCACCGGGGAGCTGTTTTTT
CASSPGTSGTGELFF
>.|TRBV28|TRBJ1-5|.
TGTGCCAGCAGCCCCATGGACGGTCCCAATCAGCCCCAGCATTTT
CASSPMDGPNQPQHF
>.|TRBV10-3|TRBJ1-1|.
TGTGCCATCAGTGACAGCCTTGAGGGGGGCACTGAAGCTTTCTTT
CAISDSLEGGTEAFF
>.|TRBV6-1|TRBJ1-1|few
TGTGCCAGCAGTGAAGAGGGGTATCTGAACACTGAAGCTTTCTTT
CASSEEGYLNTEAFF
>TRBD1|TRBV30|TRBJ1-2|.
TGTGCCTGGAGTGGGGGACAGGACTATGGCTACACCTTC
CAWSGGQDYGYTF
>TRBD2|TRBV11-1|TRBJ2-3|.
TGTGCCAGCAGAAGAACTAGCGGCTACACAGATACGCAGTATTTT
CASRRTSGYTDTQYF
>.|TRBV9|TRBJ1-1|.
TGTGCCAGCAGCGTAGCGGGGCACTTGAACACTGAAGCTTTCTTT
CASSVAGHLNTEAFF
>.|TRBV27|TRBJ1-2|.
TGTGCCAGCAGTTTAAGTGGCAGCTTCTATGGCTACACCTTC
CASSLSGSFYGYTF
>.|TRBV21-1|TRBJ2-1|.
TGTGCCAGCAGCGAAATTACACACGAGCACCCCTACAATGAGCAGTTCTTC
CASSEITHEHPYNEQFF
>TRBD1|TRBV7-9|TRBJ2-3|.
TGTGCCAGCAGCTTAGCTTCGGACAGGCTTCTTAGCACAGATACGCAGTATTTT
CASSLASDRLLSTDTQYF
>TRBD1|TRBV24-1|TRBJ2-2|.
TGTGCCACCAGTGATTCCGGGACAGCGAACACCGGGGAGCTGTTTTTT
CATSDSGTANTGELFF
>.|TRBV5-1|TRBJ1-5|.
TGCGCCAGCAGCGCAGTGGGGCAAGGGCCCCAGCATTTT
CASSAVGQGPQHF
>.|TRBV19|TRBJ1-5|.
TGTGCCAGTAGTATTCAAGGGGGCAATCAGCCCCAGCATTTT
CASSIQGGNQPQHF
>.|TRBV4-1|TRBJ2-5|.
TGCGCCAGCAGCCATCTTCCTCAGGGCAGACAAGAGACCCAGTACTTC
CASSHLPQGRQETQYF
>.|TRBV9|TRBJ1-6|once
TGTGCCAGCAGCGCTTCCCAGGGGAGGAATTCACCCCTCCACTTT
CASSASQGRNSPLHF
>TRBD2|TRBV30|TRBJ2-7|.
TGTGCCTGGAGTGTACTGCTAGCGGGCGACTACGAGCAGTACTTC
CAWSVLLAGDYEQYF
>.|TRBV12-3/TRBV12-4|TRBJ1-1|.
TGTGCCAGCAGTTGGGGGGGTGGTGAAGCTTTCTTT
CASSWGGGEAFF
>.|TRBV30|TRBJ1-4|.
TGTGCCTGGCCCCCCGGACGGGGGGAAGCAACTAATGAAAAACTGTTTTTT
CAWPPGRGEATNEKLFF
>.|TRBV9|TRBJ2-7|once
TGTGCCAGCAGTGAATCCGGGACTTCTCCCTACGAGCAGTACTTC
CASSESGTSPYEQYF
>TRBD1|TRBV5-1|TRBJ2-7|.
TGCGCCAGCAGCTTGTCCCCCGACAGGGCTGTGATCGACGAGCAGTACTTC
CASSLSPDRAVIDEQYF
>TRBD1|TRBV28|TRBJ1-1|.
TGTGCCAGCAGTTTCCGGACAGGGGGGACTGAAGCTTTCTTT
CASSFRTGGTEAFF
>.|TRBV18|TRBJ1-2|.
TGTGCCAGCTCACCACGCAGGGCGGAAGGCTACACCTTC
CASSPRRAEGYTF
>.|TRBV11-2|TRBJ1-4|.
TGTGCCAGCAGCTTAGTCCTTGAAAAACTGTTTTTT
CASSLVLEKLFF
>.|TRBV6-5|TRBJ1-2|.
TGTGCCAGCAGTTACTCGTGGGGGGCGCATGGCTACACCTTC
CASSYSWGAHGYTF
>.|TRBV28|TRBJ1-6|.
TGTGCCAGCATTAGGAACCGGCTTTCACCCCTCCACTTT
CASIRNRLSPLHF
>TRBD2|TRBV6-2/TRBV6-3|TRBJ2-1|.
TGTGCCAGCAGTTTCCTACTAGCGGGGTACAATGAGCAGTTCTTC
CASSFLLAGYNEQFF